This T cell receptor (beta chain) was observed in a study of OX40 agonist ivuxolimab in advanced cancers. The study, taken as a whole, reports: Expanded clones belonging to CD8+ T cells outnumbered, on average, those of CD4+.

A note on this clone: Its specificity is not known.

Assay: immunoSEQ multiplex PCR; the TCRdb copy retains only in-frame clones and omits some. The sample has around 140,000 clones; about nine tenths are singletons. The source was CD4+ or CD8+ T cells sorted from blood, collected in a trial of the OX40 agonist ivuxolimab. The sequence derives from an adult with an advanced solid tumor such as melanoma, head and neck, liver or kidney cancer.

This CDR3 is CASSPQPGPKETQYF. CDR3 in DNA: TGTGCCAGCTCACCTCAACCGGGACCAAAAGAGACCCAGTACTTC. The chain is built from TRBV18 and TRBJ2-5; D might be TRBD1 or TRBD2, each matching 5 bases. The CDR3 is made up of 15 amino acids. V gave up 3 bases and J gave up 3 bases, with 14 bases separating them. Looked up from germline, CDR1 is KGHSH and CDR2 is LQKENI.